One and the same sample provided the 24 T cell receptor beta chains below, sequenced in a study of OX40 agonist ivuxolimab in advanced cancers. The assay was immunoSEQ multiplex PCR, and TCRdb's table has in-frame clones only and misses some. Of 65,000 to 75,000 clones in the sample, about 89% are singletons; the top ten hold about 4%. The sequenced sample was CD4+ or CD8+ T cells sorted from blood, obtained in a trial of the OX40 agonist ivuxolimab. Receptors originate from an adult with an advanced solid tumor such as melanoma, head and neck, liver or kidney cancer.

This chain uses TRBV6-5 with TRBJ1-3, with D unclear. The germline V gene encodes CDR1 MNHEY and CDR2 SVGAGI. This CDR3 has 15 residues. V was cut by 2 bases and J by 4 bases, with 12 bases left in between. CDR3 sequence reads: CASSYDPLGGNTIYF. The CDR3 nucleotides are TGTGCCAGCAGTTACGACCCCCTGGGAGGAAACACCATATATTTT.

V is TRBV7-9 and J is TRBJ1-2; D might be TRBD1 (5 bases). This CDR3 contains 13 residues. Germline V CDR1 and CDR2: SEHNR, FQNEAQ (reference sequence). V lost 0 bases and J 4 bases, leaving 6 bases between the germline ends. The CDR3 nucleotides read TGTGCCAGCAGCTTAGCTGACAGCTATGGCTACACCTTC. Amino acids: CASSLADSYGYTF. Together with reference TRBV7-9 and TRBJ1-2, the CDR3 gives the full variable domain: DTGVSQNPRHKITKRGQNVTFRCDPISEHNRLYWYRQTLGQGPEFLTYFQNEAQLEKSRLLSDRFSAERPKGSFSTLEIQRTEQGDSAMYLCASSLADSYGYTFGSGTRLTVV.

A single count supports this clone. V gene TRBV29-1 combines with J gene TRBJ2-1; TRBD2 agrees at 10 bases. Germline-derived CDR1 and CDR2 are SQVTM and ANQGSEA. J gave up 9 bases and V 4 bases, and 15 bases lay outside the gene matches. This CDR3 has 16 residues. The CDR3 bases are TGCAGCGTTGGGGTAAAGGGGAGCGGGAGGGCCGCTGAGCAGTTCTTC. Its translation is CSVGVKGSGRAAEQFF.

The rearrangement links TRBV6-1 to TRBJ2-7; tentative D call: TRBD1 (5 bases). The CDR3 covers 12 residues. Looked up from germline, CDR1 is MNHNS and CDR2 is SASEGT. V was trimmed by 6 bases and J by 2 bases, leaving 8 bases between them. CDR3 region: CASRDKAYEQYF. The DNA of the CDR3 is TGTGCCAGCAGGGACAAAGCCTACGAGCAGTACTTC.

The gene calls are TRBV7-8 and TRBJ2-3, with D perhaps TRBD2 (5 bases). V lost 5 bases and J 1 base, leaving 16 bases between the germline ends. Germline CDR1 SGHVS, CDR2 FQNEAQ. There are 16 residues in the CDR3. The CDR3: CASSNARVFGTDTQYF. The DNA of the CDR3 is TGTGCCAGCAGCAACGCGCGGGTATTCGGCACAGATACGCAGTATTTT.

The chain combines TRBV4-1 with TRBJ2-1; D unresolved. CDR3 length: 13 residues. Germline CDR1 and CDR2: MGHRA and YSYEKL. V lost 0 bases and J 12 bases, leaving 12 bases between the germline ends. This chain's CDR3 is CASSQESLGLQFF. The CDR3 DNA reads TGCGCCAGCAGCCAAGAATCCCTCGGGCTGCAGTTCTTC.

V is TRBV2 and J is TRBJ2-7; possibly TRBD2 for D (6 bases). Germline lookup yields CDR1 SNHLY and CDR2 FYNNEI. V shed 2 bases and J shed 2 bases, with 10 bases lying between them. The CDR3 length is 14 residues. CDR3 coding DNA: TGTGCCAGCAGTGAAATGCGGGGTGCCTACGAGCAGTACTTC. Translated, it gives CASSEMRGAYEQYF. Using reference TRBV2 and TRBJ2-7 for the parts outside the CDR3, the full variable domain is EPEVTQTPSHQVTQMGQEVILRCVPISNHLYFYWYRQILGQKVEFLVSFYNNEISEKSEIFDDQFSVERPDGSNFTLKIRSTKLEDSAMYFCASSEMRGAYEQYFGPGTRLTVT.

For this clone: One end of the junction is discordant with germline, which a read error may explain. The J gene is TRBJ2-7, the V gene TRBV5-3; no clear D. TRBV5-3 is assigned to the ORF class and has an uncertain function. The CDR3 totals 11 residues. The CDR3 DNA follows: TGTGCCAGCAGCTTGGGTTACGAGCAGTACTTC. Residues: CASSLGYEQYF.

The chain couples TRBV7-3 to TRBJ2-2, with 8 bases matching TRBD2. The germline CDR1 and CDR2 sequences are SGHTA and FQGTGA. V was clipped by 2 bases and J by 3 bases; unmatched bases: 14. CDR3 length: 19 amino acids. The CDR3 loop reads CASSLRTGRIGRDTGELFF. CDR3 bases: TGTGCCAGCAGCTTACGCACCGGTAGAATCGGGAGGGACACCGGGGAGCTGTTTTTT.

This chain links TRBV9 with TRBJ2-3; 11 bases are a match to TRBD2. The trim removed 0 bases at V and 4 bases at J, leaving 10 bases unmatched. Germline lookup yields CDR1 SGDLS and CDR2 YYNGEE. The CDR3 has 18 amino acids. The CDR3 DNA is TGTGCCAGCAGCGTAGCTACCACTAGCGGGAGTAGGGCAGATACGCAGTATTTT. The encoded protein is CASSVATTSGSRADTQYF.

This clone was counted a few times. J is TRBJ2-7 and V is TRBV9; 7 bases are shared with TRBD2. Unmatched junction bases numbered 7, after V lost 0 bases and J lost 4 bases. This CDR3 is built from 15 residues. The germline V gene encodes CDR1 SGDLS and CDR2 YYNGEE. DNA of the CDR3: TGTGCCAGCAGCGTAGGGGAGGGAATGGGTTACGAGCAGTACTTC. The encoded protein is CASSVGEGMGYEQYF. Complete variable domain (other parts from reference TRBV9 and TRBJ2-7): DSGVTQTPKHLITATGQRVTLRCSPRSGDLSVYWYQQSLDQGLQFLIQYYNGEERAKGNILERFSAQQFPDLHSELNLSSLELGDSALYFCASSVGEGMGYEQYFGPGTRLTVT.

The chain uses TRBV25-1 and TRBJ1-4; D is unclear. The germline V gene encodes CDR1 MGHDK and CDR2 SYGVNS. The CDR3 has 14 amino acids. The ends were cut back, 1 base at V and 4 bases at J, with 7 bases in the middle. Here the CDR3 DNA reads TGTGCCAGCAGTGAATCCCGGAGTAATGAAAAACTGTTTTTT. Translation gives CASSESRSNEKLFF.

The rearrangement uses TRBV5-8 and TRBJ1-5; TRBD1 matches 9 bases. CDR1 and CDR2 from the germline V gene are SGHTS and YDEGEE. V was clipped by 0 bases and J by 3 bases; unmatched bases: 7. The CDR3 has 17 residues. The CDR3 region has the DNA TGTGCCAGCAGCTTGGATGTCGGACAGGGGAACAATCAGCCCCAGCATTTT. This gives the protein CASSLDVGQGNNQPQHF.

This clone has only a few counts. This chain connects TRBV7-9 to TRBJ1-4, with 10 bases fitting TRBD1. Trimming cost V 1 base and J 5 bases; bases outside gene matches: 10. The CDR3 has 18 amino acids. CDR1 SEHNR and CDR2 FQNEAQ come from the germline V gene (reference sequence). This CDR3 is CASSLGVTGQGGNEKLFF. The CDR3 bases are TGTGCCAGCAGCTTAGGGGTAACCGGACAGGGGGGGAATGAAAAACTGTTTTTT.

The V call is TRBV6-5, the J call TRBJ2-7; D is possibly TRBD1 or TRBD2 (5 bases each). The germline CDR1 and CDR2 sequences are MNHEY and SVGAGI. This CDR3 region has 14 residues. Trimming removed 0 bases from V and 7 bases from J, with 13 bases in between. The CDR3 DNA sequence: TGTGCCAGCAGTTACTCCCGGGACGGCCTTGAGCAGTACTTC. Residues: CASSYSRDGLEQYF.

This clone came up once. The V call is TRBV7-9, the J call TRBJ1-2, with TRBD1 identical over 10 bases. This CDR3 contains 18 residues. The ends lost 2 bases at V and 0 bases at J; junction bases unmatched: 9. Germline values: CDR1 SEHNR, CDR2 FQNEAQ (reference sequence). The CDR3 DNA reads TGTGCCAGCAGCTTAAGGACAGGGGGACTACTAGCTAACTATGGCTACACCTTC. Its translation is CASSLRTGGLLANYGYTF.

There are many counts of this clone. The rearrangement uses TRBV7-9 and TRBJ1-5, with D uncertain. V dropped 4 bases and J dropped 2 bases, with 12 bases sitting between them. This CDR3 is 15 amino acids long. CDR1 SEHNR and CDR2 FQNEAQ come from the germline V gene (reference sequence). The CDR3 region has the DNA TGTGCCAGCAGCTCCCACGACGGCGGCAATCAGCCCCAGCATTTT. It encodes CASSSHDGGNQPQHF.

The chain is built from TRBV2 and TRBJ2-2; D might be TRBD1 (6 bases). CDR3 length: 15 residues. Trimming shortened V by 8 bases and J by 0 bases, and 13 bases separated the two germline ends. Germline CDR1 is SNHLY and CDR2 is FYNNEI. This CDR3 reads CASLTGTTNTGELFF. The CDR3 DNA follows: TGTGCCAGCCTAACCGGGACAACGAACACCGGGGAGCTGTTTTTT.

V usage is TRBV7-2 and J usage is TRBJ2-5; 13 bases align to TRBD2. The V gene end was trimmed by 5 bases and the J gene end by 1 base; junction bases not matched to a gene: 13. The V gene's germline CDR1 is SGHTA and CDR2 FQGNSA. This CDR3 has 19 amino acids. The CDR3 DNA reads TGTGCCAGCAGCCTCATGGGACTAGCGGGAATATTGTCCCAAGAGACCCAGTACTTC. It yields the protein CASSLMGLAGILSQETQYF.

Concerning this clone: Germline and junction disagree at one end, which may indicate a read error. The chain joins TRBV6-1 to TRBJ2-1; weak D call: TRBD1 (5 bases). CDR3 size: 14 residues. The germline gives CDR1 MNHNS, CDR2 SASEGT. CDR3 sequence: CASIEGLDNLKRFF. CDR3 DNA sequence: TGTGCCAGCATTGAAGGGCTGGACAACTTAAAGCGGTTCTTC.

V is TRBV7-9 and J is TRBJ2-5, with 8 bases lining up with TRBD1. Germline assignment: CDR1 SEHNR and CDR2 FQNEAQ (reference sequence). CDR3 length equals 15 residues. The V gene end was trimmed by 3 bases and the J gene end by 1 base; junction bases not matched to a gene: 4. The DNA for the CDR3 is TGTGCCAGCAGCTTCTGGACAGGGACCCAAGAGACCCAGTACTTC. Translation: CASSFWTGTQETQYF.

V and J are TRBV4-2 and TRBJ2-3; 8 bases map to TRBD2. Germline V gene data show CDR1 as LGHNA and CDR2 as YNFKEQ. This CDR3 has 15 amino acids. Losses at the gene ends were 1 base for V and 3 bases for J; bases not matched to a gene: 3. In DNA form, the CDR3 reads TGTGCCAGCAGCCAAGTTTCTAGCGGGACAGATACGCAGTATTTT. Its translation: CASSQVSSGTDTQYF.

This sequence joins TRBV5-1 and TRBJ2-6; D is possibly TRBD2 (5 bases). Per the germline V gene, CDR1 is SGHRS and CDR2 is YFSETQ. The CDR3 is 15 amino acids. V shed 4 bases and J shed 0 bases, with 8 bases lying between them. CDR3 sequence (DNA): TGCGCCAGCAGCGAGGGCCACTCTGGGGCCAACGTCCTGACTTTC. Protein product: CASSEGHSGANVLTF.

The chain recombines TRBV14 with TRBJ2-1; 9 bases align to TRBD1. With V trimmed by 6 bases and J by 2 bases, 5 bases remained unmatched. Germline CDR1 reads SGHDN; CDR2 reads FVKESK. The CDR3 is 15 residues long. CDR3 sequence: CASRGGTGTYNEQFF. CDR3 in DNA: TGTGCCAGCAGAGGAGGGACAGGGACCTACAATGAGCAGTTCTTC.